The next 29 T cell receptor beta chains were all read from a single sample in a study of identical twins. Using its own MiXCR run on the 5' RACE reads, TCRdb lists one record per CDR3 protein. Seen here are 420,000 or so distinct CDR3 sequences, about 18% observed once, and the top ten hold roughly an eighth. Sequenced: naive T cells sorted from blood. Receptors were obtained from a man aged 45 to 65 in good health.

This rearrangement joins TRBV6-5 to TRBJ2-7; 9 bases map to TRBD2. The CDR3 has 15 amino acids. J lost 6 bases, V lost 3 bases, and 9 bases had no gene match. The germline V gene has CDR1 MNHEY and CDR2 SVGAGI. The CDR3 bases are TGTGCCAGCAGTTATTCAGGGACTAGCTTATTCGAGCAGTACTTC. Its protein is CASSYSGTSLFEQYF.

Only a few counts were recorded for this clonotype. This chain joins TRBV20-1 and TRBJ2-7, with 7 bases fitting TRBD1. Unmatched junction bases numbered 6, after V lost 5 bases and J lost 5 bases. Germline V gene sequence: CDR1 DFQATT, CDR2 SNEGSKA (reference sequence). This CDR3 region has 12 residues. The CDR3 DNA sequence: TGCAGTGCTCAACAGGGGTCCCACGAGCAGTACTTC. Protein product: CSAQQGSHEQYF.

This clonotype was picked up many times. The chain has TRBV4-1 and TRBJ2-1, with 7 bases that match TRBD1. The CDR3 extends over 17 amino acids. Trimming removed 2 bases from V and 2 bases from J; junction bases left unmatched: 9. In germline, CDR1 is MGHRA, CDR2 YSYEKL. CDR3 region: CASSQRVTGVAYNEQFF. The CDR3 DNA reads as TGCGCCAGCAGCCAACGCGTCACAGGGGTGGCCTACAATGAGCAGTTCTTC.

The chain links TRBV7-6 to TRBJ1-5; TRBD1 aligns across 7 bases. Germline CDR1 is SGHVS and CDR2 is FNYEAQ. This CDR3 has 14 residues. The junction had 4 bases not matched to a gene; V was cut back by 4 bases and J by 4 bases. DNA of the CDR3: TGTGCCAGCAGCTCGGGACAGAGGAATCAGCCCCAGCATTTT. Amino acid sequence: CASSSGQRNQPQHF.

In its sample, this clonotype was seen once. This sequence joins TRBV20-1 and TRBJ2-3; 9 bases fit TRBD2. The CDR3 sequence is 15 residues long. V lost 4 bases, J lost 2 bases, and 7 bases stayed unmatched. Germline V gives CDR1 DFQATT, CDR2 SNEGSKA (reference sequence). CDR3 in amino acids: CSATDLAGITDTQYF. CDR3 DNA sequence: TGCAGTGCTACTGACCTAGCGGGGATCACAGATACGCAGTATTTT.

In its sample, this clonotype was seen many times. The chain has TRBV13 and TRBJ2-5; the match to TRBD1 covers 8 bases. Germline loops: CDR1 PRHDT, CDR2 FYEKMQ (reference sequence). The CDR3 is made up of 15 amino acids. Trimming at V came to 5 bases and at J to 7 bases, leaving 12 bases not matched to a gene. CDR3 DNA: TGTGCCAGCAGCCCCCGGGACAGGTTCCGGGGGACCCAGTACTTC. Encoded protein: CASSPRDRFRGTQYF.

CDR3 DNA sequence: TGTGCCAGCAGCCAAGGGAAAGCGGGGGCCAACGTCCTGACTTTC. The encoded protein is CASSQGKAGANVLTF. The chain has TRBV4-2 and TRBJ2-6; D not certain. V lost 1 base and J 4 bases, leaving 8 bases between the germline ends. CDR1 LGHNA and CDR2 YNFKEQ come from the germline V gene. The CDR3 runs 15 residues.

V is TRBV5-1 and J is TRBJ2-2, with D possibly being TRBD1 (6 bases). V was cut by 4 bases and J by 4 bases, with 14 bases left in between. The germline V gene has CDR1 SGHRS and CDR2 YFSETQ. The CDR3 has 15 amino acids. CDR3 sequence reads: CASSPQGLSTGELFF. The CDR3 DNA follows: TGCGCCAGCAGCCCCCAGGGGTTAAGCACCGGGGAGCTGTTTTTT.

This clonotype was counted once. The chain links TRBV4-2 to TRBJ1-4; 7 nucleotides align to TRBD1. The germline CDR1 and CDR2 sequences are LGHNA and YNFKEQ. After removal of 4 bases from V and 10 bases from J, the junction contained 9 bases not matched to a gene. The CDR3 is 14 amino acids. The CDR3 region is CASSPDTGVGKLFF. The DNA for the CDR3 is TGTGCCAGCAGCCCCGACACAGGGGTTGGAAAACTGTTTTTT.

In this sample, this clonotype turned up a few times. This chain connects TRBV6-2 or TRBV6-3 to TRBJ1-5, with 9 bases that match TRBD1. J was trimmed by 9 bases and V by 4 bases; bases with no gene match: 10. This CDR3 comprises 15 residues. Germline CDR1 is MNHEY and CDR2 is SVGEGT. The CDR3 loop reads CASSSTGTGYWPQHF. The DNA of the CDR3 is TGTGCCAGCAGTTCCACCGGGACAGGGTATTGGCCCCAGCATTTT.

This clonotype was picked up a small number of times. The gene calls are TRBV4-2 and TRBJ2-5; 13 bases map to TRBD2. This CDR3 is built from 17 residues. Germline V gene lookup returns CDR1 LGHNA and CDR2 YNFKEQ. Losses at the gene ends were 4 bases for V and 5 bases for J; bases not matched to a gene: 10. The CDR3 here is CASSLQRTSGRGETQYF. The CDR3 DNA sequence: TGTGCCAGCAGCCTCCAGCGGACTAGCGGGAGAGGGGAGACCCAGTACTTC.

V and J are TRBV7-9 and TRBJ2-3; 9 bases map to TRBD1. The CDR3 length is 15 residues. The germline CDR1 and CDR2 sequences are SEHNR and FQNEAQ (reference sequence). The V gene end was trimmed by 5 bases and the J gene end by 6 bases; junction bases not matched to a gene: 9. The CDR3 bases are TGTGCCAGCAGCAACCGGGACAGGGTCTGGGATACGCAGTATTTT. Protein product: CASSNRDRVWDTQYF.

This CDR3 is CASSLEGLGNTGELFF. CDR3 nucleotide sequence: TGTGCCAGCAGCTTGGAGGGTCTTGGGAACACCGGGGAGCTGTTTTTT. The V gene is TRBV5-6, the J gene TRBJ2-2; D not resolved. The V end was cut by 0 bases, the J end by 1 base, with 10 bases between. In germline, CDR1 is SGHDT, CDR2 YYEEEE. This CDR3 has 16 residues.

The chain has TRBV7-2 and TRBJ1-2, with D perhaps TRBD1 (6 bases). V dropped 4 bases and J dropped 2 bases, with 11 bases sitting between them. This CDR3 region has 14 residues. Germline values: CDR1 SGHTA, CDR2 FQGNSA. CDR3: CASSYMGANYGYTF. DNA for the CDR3: TGTGCCAGCAGCTACATGGGGGCCAACTATGGCTACACCTTC.

The chain recombines TRBV4-1 with TRBJ2-3; D tentatively fits TRBD1 or TRBD2 (5 bases each). The germline V gene encodes CDR1 MGHRA and CDR2 YSYEKL. V was clipped by 0 bases and J by 9 bases, with 13 bases between them. The CDR3 length is 14 residues. The DNA of the CDR3 is TGCGCCAGCAGCCAAGAAGGGACCGGGACCACGCAGTATTTT. As protein: CASSQEGTGTTQYF.

The rearrangement links TRBV12-3 or TRBV12-4 to TRBJ2-3, with D possibly being TRBD1 (5 bases). V was clipped by 6 bases and J by 1 base, with 17 bases between them. The CDR3 has 16 residues. CDR3 coding DNA: TGTGCCAGCAGCCCACGACAGACCGAGGGCACAGATACGCAGTATTTT. Encoded protein: CASSPRQTEGTDTQYF.

This clonotype occurred a few times. This chain joins TRBV6-5 and TRBJ2-5, with D perhaps TRBD1 or TRBD2 (5 bases each). CDR1 and CDR2 (germline): MNHEY, SVGAGI. With 2 bases removed from V and 4 bases from J, the gap between germline ends came to 17 bases. The CDR3 consists of 16 residues. DNA of the CDR3: TGTGCCAGCAGTTACCTGGGAGATAGGGGTCGAGAGACCCAGTACTTC. This sequence encodes CASSYLGDRGRETQYF.

The gene calls are TRBV7-9 and TRBJ2-1; tentative D call: TRBD1 (6 bases). Per the germline V gene, CDR1 is SEHNR and CDR2 is FQNEAQ (reference sequence). Trimming took 6 bases from V and 9 from J, leaving 18 bases between them. The CDR3 extends over 14 amino acids. The CDR3 reads CASRSQVGASEQFF. In DNA, the CDR3 is TGTGCCAGCAGGTCTCAGGTGGGGGCCAGTGAGCAGTTCTTC.

This clonotype was counted many times. The chain carries TRBV6-2 or TRBV6-3 and TRBJ1-1; D gene uncertain. Germline CDR1 reads MNHEY; CDR2 reads SVGEGT. The V and J ends lost 6 bases and 6 bases respectively, with 14 bases between them. The CDR3 consists of 13 residues. The CDR3, as DNA: TGTGCCAGCAGCCTCGGAGGGTTTGCTGAAGCTTTCTTT. Translated: CASSLGGFAEAFF.

The gene calls are TRBV9 and TRBJ2-1; the D gene is possibly TRBD2 (5 bases). Trimming removed 1 base from V and 5 bases from J, with 10 bases in between. The CDR3 length is 14 residues. Germline lookup yields CDR1 SGDLS and CDR2 YYNGEE. CDR3: CASSVLVRDNEQFF. CDR3 DNA sequence: TGTGCCAGCAGCGTATTGGTGCGGGACAATGAGCAGTTCTTC.

The table lists this clonotype with many counts. V is TRBV4-1 and J is TRBJ1-2; tentatively, D is TRBD1 (5 bases). Per germline, CDR1 MGHRA and CDR2 YSYEKL. The germline V and J ends were trimmed by 4 bases and 0 bases, with 12 bases remaining between them. The CDR3 sequence is 15 residues long. The CDR3 region is CASSLRDAANYGYTF. The CDR3 region has the DNA TGCGCCAGCAGCCTCCGGGACGCCGCTAACTATGGCTACACCTTC.

This clonotype was found many times. This chain links TRBV20-1 with TRBJ2-7; 9 bases agree with TRBD1. Germline V gene lookup returns CDR1 DFQATT and CDR2 SNEGSKA (reference sequence). J was trimmed by 6 bases and V by 6 bases; bases with no gene match: 9. This CDR3 has 13 residues. Written as DNA, the CDR3 is TGCAGTGCCGACGGGGACAGGGAGGGCGAGCAGTACTTC. It codes for CSADGDREGEQYF.

The chain carries TRBV5-1 and TRBJ2-2, with TRBD2 identical over 8 bases. The CDR3 totals 15 residues. V trimming: 2 bases; J trimming: 3 bases; junction bases outside the gene matches: 3. CDR1 is SGHRS and CDR2 is YFSETQ in the germline V gene. CDR3 sequence: CASSFTSGHTGELFF. For the CDR3, the DNA is TGCGCCAGCAGCTTCACTAGCGGACACACCGGGGAGCTGTTTTTT.

The chain joins TRBV5-5 to TRBJ2-5, with 7 bases that match TRBD1. V lost 4 bases, J lost 3 bases, and 6 bases stayed unmatched. CDR3 length: 14 residues. Per the germline V gene, CDR1 is SGHKS and CDR2 is YYEKEE (reference sequence). CDR3 nucleotide sequence: TGTGCCAGCAGCGGGCGAGGGACAGAAGAGACCCAGTACTTC. Residues: CASSGRGTEETQYF.

This clonotype was observed at least ten times. The rearrangement joins TRBV28 to TRBJ1-5, with D possibly being TRBD1 (5 bases). Germline-derived CDR1 and CDR2 are MDHEN and SYDVKM. Trimming pared 6 bases from V and 11 bases from J, leaving 11 bases between. CDR3 length equals 11 residues. The chain's CDR3 is CASRRQQAQHF. CDR3 coding DNA: TGTGCCAGCAGACGACAGCAGGCCCAGCATTTT.

The chain combines TRBV12-3 or TRBV12-4 with TRBJ2-5; 10 bases match TRBD2. The CDR3 loop spans 16 amino acids. V trimming: 5 bases; J trimming: 2 bases; junction bases outside the gene matches: 8. DNA for the CDR3: TGTGCCAGCAGTAAACTAGCGGGAATAAGTCAAGAGACCCAGTACTTC. As protein: CASSKLAGISQETQYF.

In this sample, this clonotype turned up a few times. The gene calls are TRBV7-2 and TRBJ1-2; 7 bases are a match to TRBD1. V was clipped by 0 bases and J by 4 bases; unmatched bases: 5. The CDR3 runs 15 residues. Germline CDR1 is SGHTA and CDR2 is FQGNSA. The CDR3 loop reads CASSLAGRQGYGYTF. CDR3 bases: TGTGCCAGCAGCTTAGCGGGGAGACAGGGCTATGGCTACACCTTC.

In its sample, this clonotype was seen many times. The rearrangement links TRBV29-1 to TRBJ1-6; 8 bases match TRBD1. This CDR3 has 13 residues. The germline V gene encodes CDR1 SQVTM and CDR2 ANQGSEA. Trimming removed 6 bases from V and 6 bases from J; junction bases left unmatched: 4. The CDR3 coding sequence is TGCAGCGTGTCGACAGGGGCTAATTCACCCCTCCACTTT. Protein sequence: CSVSTGANSPLHF.

J is TRBJ2-7 and V is TRBV27; 7 bases match TRBD1. The V segment lost 5 bases and the J segment 0 bases; nucleotides outside the gene matches: 7. CDR1 is MNHEY and CDR2 is SMNVEV in the germline V gene (reference sequence). The CDR3 contains 15 residues. Here the CDR3 reads CASSPRDSPSYEQYF. The CDR3 DNA reads TGTGCCAGCAGTCCCAGGGACAGTCCCTCCTACGAGCAGTACTTC.